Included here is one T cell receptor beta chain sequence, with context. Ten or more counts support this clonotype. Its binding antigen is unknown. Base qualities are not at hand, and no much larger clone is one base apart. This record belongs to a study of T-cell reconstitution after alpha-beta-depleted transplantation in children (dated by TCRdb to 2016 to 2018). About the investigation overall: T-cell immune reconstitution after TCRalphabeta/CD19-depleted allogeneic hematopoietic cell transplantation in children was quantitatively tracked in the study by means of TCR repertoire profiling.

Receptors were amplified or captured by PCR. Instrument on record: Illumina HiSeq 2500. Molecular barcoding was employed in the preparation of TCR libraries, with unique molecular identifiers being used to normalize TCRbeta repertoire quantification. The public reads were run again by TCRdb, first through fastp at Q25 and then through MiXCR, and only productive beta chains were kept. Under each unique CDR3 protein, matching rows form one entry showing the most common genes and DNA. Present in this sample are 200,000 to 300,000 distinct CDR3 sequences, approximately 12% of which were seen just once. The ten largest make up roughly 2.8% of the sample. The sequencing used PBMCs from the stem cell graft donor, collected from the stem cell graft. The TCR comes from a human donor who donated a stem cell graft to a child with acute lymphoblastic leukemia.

The CDR3 region has the sequence CASSTSAGRQSEQYF. The DNA sequence is given as TGTGCCAGCAGCACCTCAGCGGGCAGACAAAGCGAGCAGTACTTC. This chain joins TRBV12-3 or TRBV12-4 to TRBJ2-7; perhaps TRBD2 is the D gene, with 6 bases matching. From cysteine to phenylalanine, the CDR3 is 15 amino acids long. Kept here is only the CDR3 DNA, which spans 45 bases and is read in frame from base 1. The V and J ends are trimmed by 6 bases and 6 bases, leaving 21 bases between them.